Listed below are T cell receptor beta chains from one sample, sequenced in a study of CD8+ T cells in alopecia areata. The table came from immunoSEQ multiplex PCR; TCRdb's copy has only in-frame clones and leaves some out. Of some 210,000 clones in the sample, approximately 72% were seen once. Here the sequenced sample was CD4+ T cells sorted from blood, taken around week 42, from a patient treated with tofacitinib. The receptors stem from a human donor with alopecia areata. The CDR3 runs from the conserved cysteine through the conserved F or W. A D gene is named only where the DNA matches it firmly.

v_call: TRBV2; j_call: TRBJ2-7; d_call: NA; cdr3_aa: CARAESPYEQYF
v_call: TRBV27; j_call: TRBJ2-5; d_call: TRBD2; cdr3_aa: CASSSQLGGGGQETQYF
v_call: TRBV11-2; j_call: TRBJ2-7; d_call: TRBD2; cdr3_aa: CASSLEIAGGPYEQYF
v_call: TRBV5-1; j_call: TRBJ2-5; d_call: TRBD1; cdr3_aa: CASSLGQGVLETQYF
v_call: TRBV25-1; j_call: TRBJ2-7; d_call: TRBD1; cdr3_aa: CASSDSTGNYEQYF
v_call: TRBV5-1; j_call: TRBJ2-2; d_call: NA; cdr3_aa: CASSLEERLFF
v_call: TRBV7-6; j_call: TRBJ2-7; d_call: NA; cdr3_aa: CASSLGTGAIEYF
v_call: TRBV30; j_call: TRBJ1-2; d_call: NA; cdr3_aa: CAWSVGSRQDGYTF
v_call: TRBV2; j_call: TRBJ1-5; d_call: NA; cdr3_aa: CASKGEQPQHF
v_call: TRBV27; j_call: TRBJ2-6; d_call: NA; cdr3_aa: CASSFKGGTQTPGANVLTF
v_call: TRBV6-6; j_call: TRBJ2-1; d_call: TRBD2; cdr3_aa: CASSDSGGAYNEQFF
v_call: TRBV30; j_call: TRBJ1-2; d_call: NA; cdr3_aa: CAWSVGGSFADTF
v_call: TRBV30; j_call: TRBJ2-2; d_call: NA; cdr3_aa: CAWSVSAGELFF
v_call: TRBV6-4; j_call: TRBJ1-5; d_call: NA; cdr3_aa: CASRKKGNQPQHF
v_call: TRBV11-2; j_call: TRBJ2-2; d_call: TRBD1; cdr3_aa: CASSSAGDRLTNTGELFF
v_call: TRBV25-1; j_call: TRBJ1-2; d_call: TRBD1; cdr3_aa: CASSARQGSRYGYTF
v_call: TRBV30; j_call: TRBJ1-1; d_call: NA; cdr3_aa: CAWSVSGVTEAFF
v_call: TRBV10-3; j_call: TRBJ1-5; d_call: NA; cdr3_aa: CAIRTDSNQPQHF
v_call: TRBV6-6; j_call: TRBJ2-7; d_call: NA; cdr3_aa: CASSPGFVEGNEQYF
v_call: TRBV29-1; j_call: TRBJ2-3; d_call: NA; cdr3_aa: CSVDRGVRTDTQYF
v_call: TRBV5-1; j_call: TRBJ1-1; d_call: NA; cdr3_aa: CASSSGAGNTEAFF
v_call: TRBV25-1; j_call: TRBJ1-1; d_call: NA; cdr3_aa: CASPSWGVGRTEAFF
v_call: TRBV10-3; j_call: TRBJ2-5; d_call: TRBD1; cdr3_aa: CATAGQDSETQYF
v_call: TRBV29-1; j_call: TRBJ1-1; d_call: NA; cdr3_aa: CSVAGLVGTEAFF
v_call: TRBV2; j_call: TRBJ2-7; d_call: NA; cdr3_aa: CASSLLTGSGRSYEQYF
v_call: TRBV7-7; j_call: TRBJ2-2; d_call: NA; cdr3_aa: CASSFGTLAGELFF
v_call: TRBV7-8; j_call: TRBJ2-5; d_call: TRBD1; cdr3_aa: CASSLATGQGRETQYF
v_call: TRBV30; j_call: TRBJ1-1; d_call: NA; cdr3_aa: CAWGDTNPEAFF
v_call: TRBV7-6; j_call: TRBJ2-2; d_call: NA; cdr3_aa: CASSERTSPGELFF
v_call: TRBV29-1; j_call: TRBJ2-1; d_call: NA; cdr3_aa: CSGWVPAYNEQFF
v_call: TRBV14; j_call: TRBJ2-1; d_call: NA; cdr3_aa: CASSQVQGRYNEQFF
v_call: TRBV9; j_call: TRBJ1-2; d_call: NA; cdr3_aa: CASSRHEGVGYYGYTF
v_call: TRBV5-1; j_call: TRBJ2-3; d_call: TRBD1; cdr3_aa: CASSWGTDTRTDTQYF
v_call: TRBV5-1; j_call: TRBJ2-3; d_call: TRBD2; cdr3_aa: CASSLRGLAGVDTQYF
v_call: TRBV25-1; j_call: TRBJ1-6; d_call: NA; cdr3_aa: CASSEFRGQGSPLHF
v_call: TRBV7-2; j_call: TRBJ1-5; d_call: NA; cdr3_aa: CASSLTRQPQHF
v_call: TRBV29-1; j_call: TRBJ2-5; d_call: TRBD2; cdr3_aa: CSVEGAGGVETQYF
v_call: TRBV28; j_call: TRBJ2-1; d_call: NA; cdr3_aa: CASRDEDEFF
v_call: TRBV14; j_call: TRBJ2-1; d_call: NA; cdr3_aa: CASSQVKGHNEQFF
v_call: TRBV2; j_call: TRBJ1-1; d_call: NA; cdr3_aa: CASIYHTEAFF